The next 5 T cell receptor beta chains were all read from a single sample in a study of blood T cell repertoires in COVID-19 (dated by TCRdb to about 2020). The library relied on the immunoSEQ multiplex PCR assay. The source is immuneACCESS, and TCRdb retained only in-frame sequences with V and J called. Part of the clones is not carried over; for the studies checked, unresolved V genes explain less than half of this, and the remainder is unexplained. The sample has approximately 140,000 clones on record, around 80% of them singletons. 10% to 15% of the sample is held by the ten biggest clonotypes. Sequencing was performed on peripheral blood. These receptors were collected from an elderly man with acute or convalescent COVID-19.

The CDR3 DNA sequence: TGTGCCAGCAGCAACGACAGAAATCAGCCCCAGCATTTT. This gives the protein CASSNDRNQPQHF. The V call is TRBV6-6, the J call TRBJ1-5, with TRBD1 as a possible D gene (5 bases). The CDR3 has 13 amino acids. The germline CDR1 and CDR2 sequences are MNHNY and SVGAGI (reference sequence). The ends were cut back, 6 bases at V and 4 bases at J, with 10 bases in the middle.

CDR3 residues: CASSWTGMMADTQYF. CDR3 sequence (DNA): TGTGCCAGCAGTTGGACAGGGATGATGGCAGATACGCAGTATTTT. V gene TRBV28 combines with J gene TRBJ2-3; the match to TRBD1 covers 8 bases. The CDR3 sequence is 15 residues long. Germline CDR1 and CDR2: MDHEN and SYDVKM. The J segment lost 4 bases and the V segment lost 4 bases, leaving 7 bases of the junction unmatched.

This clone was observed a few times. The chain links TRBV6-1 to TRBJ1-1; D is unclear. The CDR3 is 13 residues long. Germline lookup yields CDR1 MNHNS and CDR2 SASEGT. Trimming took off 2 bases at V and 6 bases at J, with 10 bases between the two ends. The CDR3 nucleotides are TGTGCCAGCAGTGAAAGGCCAGGCCCTGAAGCTTTCTTT. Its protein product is CASSERPGPEAFF.

CDR3 nucleotide sequence: TGCAGCGCCTGGGGGGGATACCTTATTGATACGCAGTATTTT. Its protein product is CSAWGGYLIDTQYF. The rearrangement links TRBV29-1 to TRBJ2-3, with TRBD2 matching over 7 bases. Germline CDR1 SQVTM, CDR2 ANQGSEA. The V gene end was trimmed by 7 bases and the J gene end by 6 bases; junction bases not matched to a gene: 13. The CDR3 consists of 14 residues.

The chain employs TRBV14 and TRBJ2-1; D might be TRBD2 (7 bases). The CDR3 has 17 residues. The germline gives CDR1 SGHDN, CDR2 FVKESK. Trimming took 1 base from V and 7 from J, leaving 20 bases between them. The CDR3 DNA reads TGTGCCAGCAGCCAAGTCGTGGGGGGGCTTTCAGTGAATGAGCAGTTCTTC. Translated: CASSQVVGGLSVNEQFF.